This T cell receptor beta chain comes out of a study of T cell changes during pregnancy in multiple sclerosis. This CDR3 region has 14 residues. Measured with immunoSEQ multiplex PCR; TCRdb has only the in-frame clones, and not every one. The table lists 30,000 to 45,000 clones, around 90% of them singletons, with approximately 0.5% in the top ten. The chain is built from TRBV21-1 and TRBJ2-3; TRBD2 was called by the table and not checked on the DNA. TRBV21-1 is deemed a pseudogene. This clonotype was sampled from a female donor with multiple sclerosis, enrolled in a pregnancy study. The starting material was CD4+ T cells from peripheral blood mononuclear cells, obtained after pregnancy. Here the CDR3 reads CASRLSGSPDTQYF. CDR3 in DNA: TGTGCCAGCCGGTTGAGCGGGAGCCCAGATACGCAGTATTTT.